These T cell receptor beta chains were read from a single sample in a study of blood T cell repertoires in COVID-19. Using immunoSEQ multiplex PCR, the repertoire was profiled, and TCRdb retains in-frame clones only, with some absent. The data show about 140,000 clones, about four fifths seen once. Source material: peripheral blood. These receptors all stem from an elderly woman in a cohort sampled during active or convalescent COVID-19. The CDR3 runs from the conserved cysteine through the conserved F or W. Fields, in order: V gene, D gene, J gene, clone size, CDR3 DNA, CDR3 protein. The D gene is left open where the match is weak. Size is stated for part of the rows, as once, few or many counts, or as a class when the clone is expanded.

>TRBV30|-|TRBJ1-1|-
TGTGCCTGGGGGACGGCGGGGTGGAACACTGAAGCTTTCTTT
CAWGTAGWNTEAFF
>TRBV3-1/TRBV3-2|-|TRBJ1-2|-
TGTGCCAGCAGCCCCGATACCGGGACTATCCTAAATGGCTACACCTTC
CASSPDTGTILNGYTF
>TRBV28|-|TRBJ1-1|-
TGTGCCAGCAGTCCTCGGTTCGGGCGGGTAGGGAACACTGAAGCTTTCTTT
CASSPRFGRVGNTEAFF
>TRBV18|-|TRBJ1-3|-
TGTGCCAGCTCACCAGACATAAGCTCTGGAAACACCATATATTTT
CASSPDISSGNTIYF
>TRBV19|TRBD1|TRBJ1-3|-
TGTGCCAGTAGTATGGGGACAGCGTCTGGAAACACCATATATTTT
CASSMGTASGNTIYF
>TRBV6-2/TRBV6-3|TRBD1|TRBJ2-5|once
TGTGCCAGCAGTTACTGGACAGGGGGAGAGACCCAGTACTTC
CASSYWTGGETQYF
>TRBV6-1|-|TRBJ2-2|-
TGTGCCAGCAGTGAGGGACATACGAACACCGGGGAGCTGTTTTTT
CASSEGHTNTGELFF
>TRBV30|TRBD1|TRBJ1-1|-
TGTGCCTGGAGTGGGACAGGGTCAGCTTTCTTT
CAWSGTGSAFF
>TRBV4-3|-|TRBJ1-4|-
TGCGCCAGCAGCCAAGAGGGCAGGGGTGATGAAAAACTGTTTTTT
CASSQEGRGDEKLFF
>TRBV5-1|-|TRBJ2-1|few
TGCGCCAGCAGCTCGGGCCGGGGGAATGAGCAGTTCTTC
CASSSGRGNEQFF
>TRBV20-1|-|TRBJ1-2|-
TGCAGTGCTAGGGCTCTTGGCTACACCTTC
CSARALGYTF
>TRBV6-1|-|TRBJ1-6|-
TGTGCCAGCAGTGAAGTTCTGAGCTCCTATAATTCACCCCTCCACTTT
CASSEVLSSYNSPLHF
>TRBV18|TRBD1|TRBJ1-1|-
TGTGCCAGCTCACCCCTCGGACAGGCAAACCATGAAGCTTTCTTT
CASSPLGQANHEAFF
>TRBV10-3|TRBD1|TRBJ2-3|-
TGTGCCATCAGTCGACAGGGTCCAGATACGCAGTATTTT
CAISRQGPDTQYF
>TRBV5-8|-|TRBJ2-3|-
TGTGCCAGCAGCGTGGGTAGGGGGAACACAGATACGCAGTATTTT
CASSVGRGNTDTQYF
>TRBV27|TRBD1|TRBJ2-7|-
TGTGCCAGCAGTCCTCGAGGGGGCTACGTCTACGAGCAGTACTTC
CASSPRGGYVYEQYF
>TRBV28|TRBD1|TRBJ1-2|-
TGTGCCAGCAGTTCGGACAGGGTTGGCTATGGCTACACCTTC
CASSSDRVGYGYTF
>TRBV4-1|TRBD1|TRBJ1-3|-
TGCGCCAGCAGCCATAGCCGGGACAGGGGATCCGATTGGGGAAACACCATATATTTT
CASSHSRDRGSDWGNTIYF
>TRBV3-1/TRBV3-2|TRBD2|TRBJ2-5|once
TGTGCCGCGGGAGGGGGTGGAGAGACCCAGTACTTC
CAAGGGGETQYF
>TRBV6-1|-|TRBJ1-2|-
TGTGCCAGCAGTGAGATCTCGGACTATGGCTACACCTTC
CASSEISDYGYTF
>TRBV19|-|TRBJ2-1|-
TGTGCCAGTAGTACCCTCTACGGCCTGGCGGATGAGCAGTTCTTC
CASSTLYGLADEQFF
>TRBV11-2|-|TRBJ2-7|-
TGTGCCAGCAGCTTAGGGTCCAAGAGGGCCTACGAGCAGTACTTC
CASSLGSKRAYEQYF